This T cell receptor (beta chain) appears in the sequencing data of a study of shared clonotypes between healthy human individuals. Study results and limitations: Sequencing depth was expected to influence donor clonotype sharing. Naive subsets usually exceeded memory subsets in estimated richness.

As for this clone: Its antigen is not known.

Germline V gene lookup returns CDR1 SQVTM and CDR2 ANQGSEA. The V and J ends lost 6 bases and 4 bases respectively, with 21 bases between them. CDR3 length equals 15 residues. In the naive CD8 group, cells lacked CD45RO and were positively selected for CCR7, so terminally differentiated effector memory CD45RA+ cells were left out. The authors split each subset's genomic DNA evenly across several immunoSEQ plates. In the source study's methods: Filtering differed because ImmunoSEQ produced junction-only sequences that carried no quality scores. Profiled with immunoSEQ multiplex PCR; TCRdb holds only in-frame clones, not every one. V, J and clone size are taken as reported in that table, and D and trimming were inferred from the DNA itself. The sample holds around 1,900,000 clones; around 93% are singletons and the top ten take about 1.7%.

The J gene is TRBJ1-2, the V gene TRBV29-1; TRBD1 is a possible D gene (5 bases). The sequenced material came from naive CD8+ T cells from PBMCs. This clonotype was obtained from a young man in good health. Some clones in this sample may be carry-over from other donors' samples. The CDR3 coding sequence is TGCAGCGTCCCTGGGGCGGAGTCAGTAGGCTATGGCTACACCTTC. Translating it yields CSVPGAESVGYGYTF.